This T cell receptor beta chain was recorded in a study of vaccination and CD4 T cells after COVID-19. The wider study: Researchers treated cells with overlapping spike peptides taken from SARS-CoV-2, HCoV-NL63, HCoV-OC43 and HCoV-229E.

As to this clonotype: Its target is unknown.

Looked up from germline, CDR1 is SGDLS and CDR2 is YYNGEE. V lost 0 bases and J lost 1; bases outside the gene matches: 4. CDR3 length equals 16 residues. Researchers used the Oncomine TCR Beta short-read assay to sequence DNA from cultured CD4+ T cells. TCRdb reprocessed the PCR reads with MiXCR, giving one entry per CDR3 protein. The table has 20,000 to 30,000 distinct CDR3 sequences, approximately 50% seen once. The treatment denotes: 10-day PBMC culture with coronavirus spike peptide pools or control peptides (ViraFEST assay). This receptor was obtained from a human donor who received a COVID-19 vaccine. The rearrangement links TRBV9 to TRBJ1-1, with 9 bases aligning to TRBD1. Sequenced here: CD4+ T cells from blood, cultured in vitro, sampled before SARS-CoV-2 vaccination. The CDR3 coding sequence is TGTGCCAGCAGCGTAGGGTCGGGACAGGGGAACACTGAAGCTTTCTTT. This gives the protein CASSVGSGQGNTEAFF.